What follows are 29 T cell receptor beta chains derived from one specimen sequenced in a study of vaccination effects on CD4 cells after COVID-19. Assay: immunoSEQ multiplex PCR; the TCRdb copy retains only in-frame clones and omits some. Of tens of thousands of clones in the sample, about 80% were seen once. Their antigen targets remain unknown. Within the ViraFEST assay, antigen-specific CD4+ T cells underwent expansion with viral peptide pools prior to sequencing. Isolation of CD4+ T cells took place after ten to eleven days of culture. Confirmation by PCR established that the person had SARS-CoV-2 infection between March and December 2020. Sample: CD4+ T cells from PBMCs cultured with a peptide pool, taken before COVID-19 vaccination. These receptors came from a human donor who had a prior SARS-CoV-2 infection.

The CDR3 nucleotides are TGTGCCAGCAAAGGCAGCTATAATTCACCCCTCCACTTT. Protein sequence: CASKGSYNSPLHF. The chain joins TRBV28 to TRBJ1-6; D remains unclear. CDR1 is MDHEN and CDR2 is SYDVKM in the germline V gene. Trimming pared 7 bases from V and 3 bases from J, leaving 7 bases between. The length of the CDR3 is 13 residues.

The chain recombines TRBV5-4 with TRBJ2-7, with 7 bases matching TRBD2. With V trimmed by 4 bases and J by 0 bases, 10 bases remained unmatched. This CDR3 contains 16 residues. CDR1 is SGHNT and CDR2 is YYREEE in the germline V gene (reference sequence). The CDR3 region is CASSPGGGLNSYEQYF. As DNA, the CDR3 is TGTGCCAGCAGCCCTGGGGGGGGACTGAACTCCTACGAGCAGTACTTC.

The chain couples TRBV5-5 to TRBJ1-5, with unresolved D. The CDR3 covers 13 residues. Germline CDR1 is SGHKS and CDR2 is YYEKEE (reference sequence). V was cut by 4 bases and J by 2 bases, with 7 bases left in between. The CDR3: CASSGLRNQPQHF. CDR3 sequence (DNA): TGTGCCAGCAGCGGACTGCGCAATCAGCCCCAGCATTTT.

The V and J genes are TRBV28 and TRBJ2-3, with D possibly matching TRBD1 (6 bases). Trimming shortened V by 4 bases and J by 2 bases, and 13 bases separated the two germline ends. CDR3 length: 15 amino acids. The germline V gene encodes CDR1 MDHEN and CDR2 SYDVKM. The CDR3 protein is CASSSPTGPTDTQYF. DNA of the CDR3: TGTGCCAGCAGTTCCCCGACAGGACCCACAGATACGCAGTATTTT.

The CDR3 region is CASSFGVGYTEAFF. The CDR3 DNA reads TGTGCCAGCAGCTTTGGGGTCGGCTACACTGAAGCTTTCTTT. The J gene is TRBJ1-1, the V gene TRBV7-9; no reliable D call. CDR3 length equals 14 residues. The ends were cut back, 3 bases at V and 3 bases at J, with 11 bases in the middle. The V gene's germline CDR1 is SEHNR and CDR2 FQNEAQ (reference sequence).

This clone was picked up one time. The V gene is TRBV11-2, the J gene TRBJ2-7; no clear D gene. Trimming cost V 5 bases and J 0 bases, with 14 bases left between them. This CDR3 region has 15 residues. Germline values: CDR1 SGHAT, CDR2 FQNNGV. The CDR3 sequence is CASSPLALSSYEQYF. DNA of the CDR3: TGTGCCAGCAGCCCACTTGCCCTATCCTCCTACGAGCAGTACTTC.

The sample holds a few counts of this clone. One end of the junction is discordant with germline, which a read error may explain. The rearrangement links TRBV9 to TRBJ2-1, with 7 bases fitting TRBD2. CDR3 length: 15 amino acids. CDR1 is SGDLS, CDR2 YYNGEE, per germline. For the CDR3, the DNA is TGTGCCAGCACCGTAGGGGACTACACCTACAATGAGCAGTTCTTC. It encodes CASTVGDYTYNEQFF.

The CDR3 coding sequence is TGTGCCAGCAGCTTATTCTCCTACAATGAGCAGTTCTTC. Translating gives CASSLFSYNEQFF. The chain recombines TRBV7-3 with TRBJ2-1, with D unclear. CDR1 and CDR2 (germline): SGHTA, FQGTGA. Trimming took off 2 bases at V and 0 bases at J, with 2 bases between the two ends. This CDR3 has 13 amino acids.

The rearrangement links TRBV2 to TRBJ2-7; 9 bases match TRBD1. The CDR3 contains 13 residues. Germline loops: CDR1 SNHLY, CDR2 FYNNEI. Trimming cost V 5 bases and J 6 bases; bases outside gene matches: 5. The CDR3 sequence is CASSSDRGGEQYF. The CDR3 bases are TGTGCCAGCAGTTCGGACAGGGGTGGCGAGCAGTACTTC.

For the CDR3, the DNA is TGTGCCTGGAGTGTAGGATTCGGGGCGAACGCTTTCTTT. Amino acids: CAWSVGFGANAFF. The chain recombines TRBV30 with TRBJ1-1; TRBD1 might be the D (5 bases). Trimming removed 0 bases from V and 11 bases from J, with 16 bases in between. There are 13 residues in the CDR3. Germline V gene data show CDR1 as GTSNPN and CDR2 as SVGIG (reference sequence).

The genes are TRBV30 and TRBJ2-7; D unresolved. This CDR3 contains 11 residues. Germline values: CDR1 GTSNPN, CDR2 SVGIG (reference sequence). Trimming cost V 5 bases and J 8 bases, with 13 bases left between them. CDR3 protein: CAWATATKQYF. CDR3 in DNA: TGTGCCTGGGCAACAGCGACGAAGCAGTACTTC. Variable domain in full (rest from reference TRBV30 and TRBJ2-7): SQTIHQWPATLVQPVGSPLSLECTVEGTSNPNLYWYRQAAGRGLQLLFYSVGIGQISSEVPQNLSASRPQDRQFILSSKKLLLSDSGFYLCAWATATKQYFGPGTRLTVT.

The chain combines TRBV7-2 with TRBJ2-5; 10 bases agree with TRBD1. CDR1 is SGHTA, CDR2 FQGNSA, per germline. With V trimmed by 0 bases and J by 4 bases, 5 bases remained unmatched. The CDR3 has 16 residues. The CDR3 here is CASSLAPGQGLETQYF. DNA of the CDR3: TGTGCCAGCAGCTTAGCCCCGGGACAGGGGTTAGAGACCCAGTACTTC. Using reference TRBV7-2 and TRBJ2-5 for the parts outside the CDR3, the full variable domain is GAGVSQSPSNKVTEKGKDVELRCDPISGHTALYWYRQSLGQGLEFLIYFQGNSAPDKSGLPSDRFSAERTGGSVSTLTIQRTQQEDSAVYLCASSLAPGQGLETQYFGPGTRLLVL.

The V call is TRBV6-1, the J call TRBJ2-3; D is perhaps TRBD1 or TRBD2 (5 bases each). The CDR3 has 20 residues. V was shortened by 0 bases and J by 8 bases, with 30 bases between the two germline ends. CDR1 is MNHNS, CDR2 SASEGT, per germline. CDR3 loop: CASSEALPTGSRVRLGTQYF. The CDR3 bases are TGTGCCAGCAGTGAAGCGCTTCCGACGGGGAGCAGGGTTCGGTTAGGTACGCAGTATTTT.

The chain uses TRBV5-1 and TRBJ2-2; perhaps TRBD1 as D (6 bases). Per germline, CDR1 SGHRS and CDR2 YFSETQ. CDR3 length equals 15 residues. Trimming left V 2 bases short and J 0 bases short, with 8 bases between. DNA for the CDR3: TGCGCCAGCAGCTTACAGGGAGCGAACACCGGGGAGCTGTTTTTT. Its translation: CASSLQGANTGELFF.

This chain uses TRBV3-1 (or the pseudogene TRBV3-2) with TRBJ2-7; D call uncertain. In germline, CDR1 is LGHDT, CDR2 YNNKEL (reference sequence). V was shortened by 1 base and J by 11 bases, with 15 bases between the two germline ends. CDR3 length equals 13 residues. The CDR3 DNA is TGTGCCAGCAGCCAAGTCCCCGATGGAGTAAAGTACTTC. This gives the protein CASSQVPDGVKYF.

Details on this clone: Sequence at one end of the junction differs from germline and may be a read error. The chain joins TRBV6-5 to TRBJ1-1, with D possibly TRBD1 on 6 matching bases. The germline CDR1 and CDR2 sequences are MNHEY and SVGAGI. This CDR3 is 12 amino acids long. CDR3 residues: CASSSIGGLWLF. Here the CDR3 DNA reads TGTGCCAGCAGTTCCATAGGGGGTCTGTGGCTTTTT.

The rearrangement joins TRBV2 to TRBJ2-7; D tentatively reads TRBD1 or TRBD2 (5 bases each). V gave up 7 bases and J gave up 2 bases, with 9 bases separating them. This CDR3 contains 12 residues. Germline V gene data show CDR1 as SNHLY and CDR2 as FYNNEI. Here the CDR3 reads CASKGETYEQYF. The DNA for the CDR3 is TGTGCCAGCAAAGGGGAGACCTACGAGCAGTACTTC.

The V gene is TRBV5-1, the J gene TRBJ1-1; D gene uncertain. Germline V gene data show CDR1 as SGHRS and CDR2 as YFSETQ. The V and J ends lost 0 bases and 12 bases respectively, with 15 bases between them. The CDR3 sequence is 13 residues long. The CDR3 DNA sequence: TGCGCCAGCAGCTTGGTTTTTCTTGCCCCTACTTTCTTT. As protein: CASSLVFLAPTFF.

This chain joins TRBV2 and TRBJ1-2; D call uncertain. This CDR3 region has 13 residues. Germline CDR1 and CDR2: SNHLY and FYNNEI. V was pared by 6 bases and J by 4 bases, with 12 bases between. The CDR3, as DNA: TGTGCCAGCAGCCCCGACGGCATCTATGGCTACACCTTC. It specifies CASSPDGIYGYTF.

Written as DNA, the CDR3 is TGTGCCACCAGCAGAGGGGGGGGGAATTCACCCCTCCACTTT. Its translation: CATSRGGGNSPLHF. The rearrangement joins TRBV15 to TRBJ1-6, with D maybe TRBD1 (5 bases). Germline V gene lookup returns CDR1 LNHNV and CDR2 YYDKDF (reference sequence). This CDR3 has 14 amino acids. V was cut by 1 base and J by 7 bases, with 8 bases left in between.

V usage is TRBV2 and J usage is TRBJ2-3; 7 nucleotides align to TRBD1. Germline assignment: CDR1 SNHLY and CDR2 FYNNEI. The CDR3 consists of 12 residues. The V segment lost 6 bases and the J segment 5 bases; nucleotides outside the gene matches: 2. CDR3 nucleotide sequence: TGTGCCAGCAGGAACAGGGGAGATACGCAGTATTTT. Protein sequence: CASRNRGDTQYF. Drawing the rest from reference TRBV2 and TRBJ2-3, the complete variable domain is EPEVTQTPSHQVTQMGQEVILRCVPISNHLYFYWYRQILGQKVEFLVSFYNNEISEKSEIFDDQFSVERPDGSNFTLKIRSTKLEDSAMYFCASRNRGDTQYFGPGTRLTVL.

The V gene is TRBV7-2, the J gene TRBJ2-7; D is ambiguous. Trimming left V 1 base short and J 3 bases short, with 13 bases between. Germline V gene sequence: CDR1 SGHTA, CDR2 FQGNSA. The CDR3 has 15 amino acids. CDR3 sequence (DNA): TGTGCCAGCAGCTTAGGTTCTGGGGTTTACTACGAGCAGTACTTC. It translates to CASSLGSGVYYEQYF. Filled out from reference TRBV7-2 and TRBJ2-7, the complete variable domain reads GAGVSQSPSNKVTEKGKDVELRCDPISGHTALYWYRQSLGQGLEFLIYFQGNSAPDKSGLPSDRFSAERTGGSVSTLTIQRTQQEDSAVYLCASSLGSGVYYEQYFGPGTRLTVT.

The V call is TRBV4-3, the J call TRBJ2-5, with D maybe TRBD2 (6 bases). Germline CDR1 LGHNA, CDR2 YSLEER. The CDR3 is made up of 14 amino acids. Trimming removed 1 base from V and 7 bases from J, with 13 bases in between. The CDR3 region is CASSQVVKGGTQYF. The CDR3 DNA sequence: TGCGCCAGCAGCCAAGTAGTAAAGGGAGGGACCCAGTACTTC.

The chain employs TRBV15 and TRBJ2-7, with D unclear. The V gene lost 5 bases and the J gene lost 0 bases, with 11 bases spanning the gap. Germline lookup yields CDR1 LNHNV and CDR2 YYDKDF (reference sequence). The CDR3 loop spans 14 amino acids. CDR3 nucleotide sequence: TGTGCCACCAGCGTCCAAACCCTCTCCTACGAGCAGTACTTC. It codes for CATSVQTLSYEQYF. Looking up the rest from reference TRBV15 and TRBJ2-7 gives the full variable domain: DAMVIQNPRYQVTQFGKPVTLSCSQTLNHNVMYWYQQKSSQAPKLLFHYYDKDFNNEADTPDNFQSRRPNTSFCFLDIRSPGLGDTAMYLCATSVQTLSYEQYFGPGTRLTVT.

The V call is TRBV7-6, the J call TRBJ2-7, with a tentative D call TRBD1 (6 bases). V dropped 0 bases and J dropped 7 bases, with 22 bases sitting between them. CDR1 and CDR2 from the germline V gene are SGHVS and FNYEAQ. This CDR3 has 17 amino acids. The CDR3 bases are TGTGCCAGCAGCTTAGCGGGTAGGGGGTATACCCTACGAGAGCAGTACTTC. It encodes CASSLAGRGYTLREQYF.

The rearrangement links TRBV11-2 to TRBJ2-1; D call uncertain. The CDR3 length is 13 residues. Germline CDR1 SGHAT, CDR2 FQNNGV. V was clipped by 5 bases and J by 5 bases, with 10 bases between them. The chain's CDR3 is CASSPNRHNEQFF. CDR3 DNA sequence: TGTGCCAGCAGCCCCAACCGGCACAATGAGCAGTTCTTC.

In its sample, this clone was seen a few times. V is TRBV6-5 and J is TRBJ1-1; possibly TRBD1 for D (5 bases). From germline, CDR1 is MNHEY and CDR2 SVGAGI. The V end was cut by 5 bases, the J end by 0 bases, with 13 bases between. The length of the CDR3 is 15 residues. Here the CDR3 DNA reads TGTGCCAGCAGTACCGCCAGGGACTTGAACACTGAAGCTTTCTTT. This gives the protein CASSTARDLNTEAFF.

The V and J genes are TRBV4-2 and TRBJ1-2; TRBD1 agrees at 7 bases. This CDR3 region has 15 residues. Trimming removed 0 bases from V and 8 bases from J; junction bases left unmatched: 9. The V gene's germline CDR1 is LGHNA and CDR2 YNFKEQ. CDR3 sequence: CASSQDLTGFSGYTF. CDR3 nucleotide sequence: TGTGCCAGCAGCCAAGATCTGACAGGGTTTAGCGGCTACACCTTC.

The V call is TRBV11-3, the J call TRBJ2-3; D not resolved. The CDR3 length is 13 residues. The V gene's germline CDR1 is SGHNT and CDR2 YENEEA. The V end was cut by 4 bases, the J end by 1 base, with 6 bases between. This CDR3 reads CASSSLRTDTQYF. The DNA for the CDR3 is TGTGCCAGCAGCTCCCTCCGCACAGATACGCAGTATTTT.